The clone carrying this T cell receptor beta chain occurred many times. The antigen remains undetermined. The read gets to within 3 residues of the CDR3 end, and the germline J gene fills in the rest. The same CDR3 arises from other DNA sequences in this sample as well. Blood samples were heparinized, about 4.5 to 8 ml per donor. The protocol was immunoSEQ multiplex PCR, while the TCRdb copy is restricted to in-frame clones and leaves out a portion. The profile covers over 20,000 clones, none occurring a single time. Germline V gene data show CDR1 as SGHNT and CDR2 as YENEEA. V lost 8 bases, J lost 7 bases, and 17 bases lay in between. The CDR3 consists of 13 residues. This sample stems from a study of T cell clonality in common variable immunodeficiency. General observations from the study: Common variable immunodeficiency TCR beta sequences reportedly had fewer deletions and N-nucleotide insertions. Authors noted CVID clonality's cause needs subpopulation repertoire sequencing. Shared TCRbeta clones were fewer between CVID subjects than controls.

Sequenced sample: peripheral blood mononuclear cells. The sequence was collected from a human donor with common variable immunodeficiency. This rearrangement joins TRBV11-3 to TRBJ1-2; a weak D match, TRBD1 (6 bases). CDR3 bases read: TGTGCCAGCTCTCCAGGGGTTGGTCTTGGC. Translation: CASSPGVGLG. The entire CDR3 reads CASSPGVGLGYTF.